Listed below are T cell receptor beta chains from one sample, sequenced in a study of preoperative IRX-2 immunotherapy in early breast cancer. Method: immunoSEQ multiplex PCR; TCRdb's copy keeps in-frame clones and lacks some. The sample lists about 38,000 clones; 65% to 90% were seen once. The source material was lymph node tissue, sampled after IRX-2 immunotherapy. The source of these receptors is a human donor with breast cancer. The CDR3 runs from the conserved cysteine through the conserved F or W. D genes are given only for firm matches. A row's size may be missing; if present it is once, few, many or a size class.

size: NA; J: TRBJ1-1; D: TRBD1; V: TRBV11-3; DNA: TGTGCCAGCAGCTTCGACAGGGTATGGAAGAAAGCTTTCTTT; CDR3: CASSFDRVWKKAFF
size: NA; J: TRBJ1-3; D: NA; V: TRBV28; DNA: TGTGCCAGCAGTTTGACCCCCCGTAAGACGGCCAGGTTAAACACCATATATTTT; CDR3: CASSLTPRKTARLNTIYF
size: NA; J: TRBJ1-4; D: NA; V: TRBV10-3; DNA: TGTGCCATCAGTGAGGGTAGGGGACGGGAGGAAAAACTGTTTTTT; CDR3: CAISEGRGREEKLFF
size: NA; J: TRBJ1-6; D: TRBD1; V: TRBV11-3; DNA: TGTGCCAGCAGCTTCATTTCCCGGGACAGGGGAAATTCACCCCTCCACTTT; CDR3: CASSFISRDRGNSPLHF
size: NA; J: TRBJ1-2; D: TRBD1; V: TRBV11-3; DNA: TGTGCCAGCAGCACGGGGTCAGGGGGTATCTATGGCTACACCTTC; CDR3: CASSTGSGGIYGYTF
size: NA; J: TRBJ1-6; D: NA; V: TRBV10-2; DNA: TGCGCCAGCAGTGATGGACACCCGGAAGGATCACCCCTCCACTTT; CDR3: CASSDGHPEGSPLHF
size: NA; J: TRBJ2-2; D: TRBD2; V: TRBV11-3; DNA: TGTGCCAGCAGCCGTTCCGGGACTAGCGGGGTAGCGAACACCGGGGAGCTGTTTTTT; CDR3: CASSRSGTSGVANTGELFF
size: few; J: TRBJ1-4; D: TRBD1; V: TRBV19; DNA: TGTGCCAGTAGTACTTCTCGGACAGGGGGTAATGAAAAACTGTTTTTT; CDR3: CASSTSRTGGNEKLFF
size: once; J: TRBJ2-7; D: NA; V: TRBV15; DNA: TGTGCCACCAGCAGAATTGGGACGGCCTCCTACGAGCAGTACTTC; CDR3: CATSRIGTASYEQYF
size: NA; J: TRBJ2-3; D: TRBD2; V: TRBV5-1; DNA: TGCGCCAGCAAAGGGACTAGCGGGGGGGCCGATACGCAGTATTTT; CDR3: CASKGTSGGADTQYF
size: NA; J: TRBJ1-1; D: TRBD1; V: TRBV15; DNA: TGTGCCACCAGCAACCGGGACAGGGTCACTGAAGCTTTCTTT; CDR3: CATSNRDRVTEAFF
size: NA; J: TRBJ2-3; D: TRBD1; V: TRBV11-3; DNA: TGTGCCAGCAGCCAGCCGGGACAGGGGGCGGATACGCAGTATTTT; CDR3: CASSQPGQGADTQYF
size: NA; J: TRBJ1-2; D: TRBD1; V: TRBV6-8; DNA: TGTGCCAGCAGTTACTCGATCGGGAGGGACAGAGAATCCAAAAACTATGGCTACACCTTC; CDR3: CASSYSIGRDRESKNYGYTF
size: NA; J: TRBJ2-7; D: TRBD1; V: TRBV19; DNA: TGTGCCAGTAGTATAGGTAGGGACAGGGACGAGCAGTACTTC; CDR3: CASSIGRDRDEQYF
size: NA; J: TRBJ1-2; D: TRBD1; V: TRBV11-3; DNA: TGTGCCAGCAGCCCGCCGGACAGGGGCATAGGGAATGGCTACACCTTC; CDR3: CASSPPDRGIGNGYTF
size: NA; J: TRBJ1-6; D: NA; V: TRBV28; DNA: TGTGCCAGCAGCCGGACGGAAACCTATAATTCACCCCTCCACTTT; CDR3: CASSRTETYNSPLHF
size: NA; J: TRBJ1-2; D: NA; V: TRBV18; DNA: TGTGCCAGCTTACCGGACGCTAACTATGGCTACACCTTC; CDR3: CASLPDANYGYTF
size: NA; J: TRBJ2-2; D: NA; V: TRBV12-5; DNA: TGTGCCAGCAACCTCAGTCCAGGGGAGCTGTTTTTT; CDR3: CASNLSPGELFF
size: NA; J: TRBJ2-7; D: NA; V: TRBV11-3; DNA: TGTGCCAGCAGCTCGCAAAGTACAGGGTTCGAGCAGTACTTC; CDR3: CASSSQSTGFEQYF
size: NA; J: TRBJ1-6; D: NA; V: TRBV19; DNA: TGTGCCAGTAGCCCCAGCTCCTATAATTCACCCCTCCACTTT; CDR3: CASSPSSYNSPLHF
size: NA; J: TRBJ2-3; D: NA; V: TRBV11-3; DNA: TGTGTCAGCAGCCGCGTGGCACGCACAGATACGCAGTATTTT; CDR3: CVSSRVARTDTQYF
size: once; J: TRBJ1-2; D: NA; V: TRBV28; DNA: TGTGCCAGCAGTTCTGGGGGCAGGGGACCGCCGACCTATGGCTACACCTTC; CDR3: CASSSGGRGPPTYGYTF
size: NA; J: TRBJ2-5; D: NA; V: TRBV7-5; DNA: TGTGCCAGCAGCCAAGTACCCTCGGAGACTAGCGGTGATCAGACCCAGTACTTC; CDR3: CASSQVPSETSGDQTQYF
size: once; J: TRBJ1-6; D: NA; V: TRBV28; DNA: TGTGCCAGCATCCTATTGGTAGGCCATTCACCCCTCCACTTT; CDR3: CASILLVGHSPLHF
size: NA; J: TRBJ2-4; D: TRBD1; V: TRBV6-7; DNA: TGTGCCACCCGGACAGGGAGCACTCAGTACTTC; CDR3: CATRTGSTQYF
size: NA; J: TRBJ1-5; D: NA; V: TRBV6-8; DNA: TGTGCCAGCAGTACAGGGCCCAGGCAGCCCCAGCATTTT; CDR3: CASSTGPRQPQHF
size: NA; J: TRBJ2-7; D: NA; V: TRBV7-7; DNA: TGTGCCAGCAGCTGGGGGAGAGGAAACCACGAGCAGTACTTC; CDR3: CASSWGRGNHEQYF
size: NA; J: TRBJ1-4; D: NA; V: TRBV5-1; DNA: TGCGCCAGCAGCTTCGGGGCAGCTAATGAAAAACTGTTTTTT; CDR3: CASSFGAANEKLFF
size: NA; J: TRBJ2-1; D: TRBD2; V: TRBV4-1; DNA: TGCGCCAGCAGCCAAGGGAGGACTAGCCGGGAGCAGTTCTTC; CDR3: CASSQGRTSREQFF
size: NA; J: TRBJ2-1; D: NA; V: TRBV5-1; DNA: TGCGCCAGCAGCTTGCCTCTCCGATCGTACAATGAGCAGTTCTTC; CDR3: CASSLPLRSYNEQFF
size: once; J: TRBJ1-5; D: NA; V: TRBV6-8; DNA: TGTGCCACCATAGACTTGGTAGGGGGGCCTGGGCAGCCCCAGCATTTT; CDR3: CATIDLVGGPGQPQHF
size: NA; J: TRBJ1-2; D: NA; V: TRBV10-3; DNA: TGTGCCATCAGTGAGACGATACGGGGGGGCGCGGACACCTTC; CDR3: CAISETIRGGADTF
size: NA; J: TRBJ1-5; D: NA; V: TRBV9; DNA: TGTGCCAGCAGTCCAGGGACTGTGAGCAATCAGCCCCAGCATTTT; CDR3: CASSPGTVSNQPQHF
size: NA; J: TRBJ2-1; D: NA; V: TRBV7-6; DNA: TGTGCTAGCAGCAAAGGGGGCTCCTACAATGAGCAGTTCTTC; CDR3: CASSKGGSYNEQFF
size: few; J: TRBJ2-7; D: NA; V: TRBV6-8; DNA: TGTGCCAGCAGTTTCGGCGGAACCTACGAGCAGTACTTC; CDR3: CASSFGGTYEQYF
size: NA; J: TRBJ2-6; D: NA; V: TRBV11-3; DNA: TGTGCCAGCAGCGGATGGACAGCGACCACTGGTGGGGCCAACGTCCTGACTTTC; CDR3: CASSGWTATTGGANVLTF
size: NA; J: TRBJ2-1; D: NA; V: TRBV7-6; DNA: TGTGCCAGCAGCCTTTTCGGGGGGCGGGGCTACAATGAGCAGTTCTTC; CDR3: CASSLFGGRGYNEQFF
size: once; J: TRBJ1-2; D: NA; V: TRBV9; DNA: TGTGCCAGAAGCTTAAGGACTCTGCCGCATGAGAGCTCTAACTATGGCTACACCTTC; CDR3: CARSLRTLPHESSNYGYTF
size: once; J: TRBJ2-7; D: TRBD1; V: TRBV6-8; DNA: TGTGCCATCAGCGCTGGGGACAGATCCTACGAGCAGTACTTC; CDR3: CAISAGDRSYEQYF
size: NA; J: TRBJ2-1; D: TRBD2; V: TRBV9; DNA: TGTGCCAGCAGTGCCCGACTAGCGGGGTCGTCAGGGGAGCAGTTCTTC; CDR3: CASSARLAGSSGEQFF
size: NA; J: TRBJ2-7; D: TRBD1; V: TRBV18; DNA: TGTGCCAGCTCGCCCGGGACAGGGGTTACCTACGAGCAGTACTTC; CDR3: CASSPGTGVTYEQYF
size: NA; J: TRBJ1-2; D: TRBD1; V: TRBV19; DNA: TGTGCCAGTTCAATAACCGGGACAGGGCATGGCTACACCTTC; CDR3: CASSITGTGHGYTF
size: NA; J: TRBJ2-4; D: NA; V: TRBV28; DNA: TGTGCCAGCAGTCGACCTAACCTACATAACATTCAGTACTTC; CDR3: CASSRPNLHNIQYF
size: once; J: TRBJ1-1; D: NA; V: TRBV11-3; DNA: TGTGCCAGCAGACCGTGGAAACAGAAGGTGGACGAAGCTTTCTTT; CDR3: CASRPWKQKVDEAFF
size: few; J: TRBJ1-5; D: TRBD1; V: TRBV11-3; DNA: TGTGCCAGCAGCTTAACAGGGGTTAGCAATCAGCCCCAGCATTTT; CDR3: CASSLTGVSNQPQHF
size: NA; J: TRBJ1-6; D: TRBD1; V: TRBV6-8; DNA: TGTGCCAGCAGTAGCCCGGGACAGATTAATTCACCCCTCCACTTT; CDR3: CASSSPGQINSPLHF
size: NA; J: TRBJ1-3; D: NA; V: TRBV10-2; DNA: TGCGCCAGCAGGGGGTCCTCTCAGGGAAGTGGAAACACCATATATTTT; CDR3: CASRGSSQGSGNTIYF
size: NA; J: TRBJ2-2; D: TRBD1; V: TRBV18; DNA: TGTGCCAGCTCACCGCGGACCGGGACAGGGGTTGTCGGGGAGCTGTTTTTT; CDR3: CASSPRTGTGVVGELFF
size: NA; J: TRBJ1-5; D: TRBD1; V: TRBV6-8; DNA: TGTGCCAGCGAAAGGCAGGGGGCGTCTCAGCCCCAGCATTTT; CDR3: CASERQGASQPQHF
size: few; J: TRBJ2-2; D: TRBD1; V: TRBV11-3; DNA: TGTGCCAGCAGCTCTCAGACAGGGAAAAGACCCGGGGAGCTGTTTTTT; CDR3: CASSSQTGKRPGELFF
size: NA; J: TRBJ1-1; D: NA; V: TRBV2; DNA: TGTGCCAGCAGGAAGACGGAGAACACTGAAGCTTTCTTT; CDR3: CASRKTENTEAFF
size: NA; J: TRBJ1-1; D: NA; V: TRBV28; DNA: TGTGCCAGCGGGCTGGGCAGGGTGAGGACTGAAGCTTTCTTT; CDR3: CASGLGRVRTEAFF